The entry below describes one TCR beta chain. Its target is not known. This record belongs to a study of lymphopenia after photon versus proton radiotherapy. Study-wide findings and caveats: Oligoclonal CD8+ Temra expansion after nadir drove photon patients' diversity drop. Photon-treated patients lost naive T cells and TCR diversity; proton-treated stayed stable.

Germline lookup yields CDR1 SGDLS and CDR2 YYNGEE. V lost 0 bases to trimming and J lost 7 bases; unmatched junction nucleotides: 10. The CDR3 contains 15 residues. Generated by immunoSEQ multiplex PCR, the TCRdb table keeps only in-frame clones and is missing some. Counted here are some 44,000 clones, roughly four fifths occurring once; the ten biggest clones make up around a quarter. This TCR was sampled from a woman aged 70-85 years with pancreatic cancer. The rearrangement links TRBV9 to TRBJ2-7, with 7 bases identical to TRBD2. The sample in question was peripheral blood, obtained from a patient treated with proton-based radiotherapy. CDR3 in DNA: TGTGCCAGCAGCGTAGAAGGCGGGAGCAGCGAAGAGCAGTACTTC. It is translated as CASSVEGGSSEEQYF.